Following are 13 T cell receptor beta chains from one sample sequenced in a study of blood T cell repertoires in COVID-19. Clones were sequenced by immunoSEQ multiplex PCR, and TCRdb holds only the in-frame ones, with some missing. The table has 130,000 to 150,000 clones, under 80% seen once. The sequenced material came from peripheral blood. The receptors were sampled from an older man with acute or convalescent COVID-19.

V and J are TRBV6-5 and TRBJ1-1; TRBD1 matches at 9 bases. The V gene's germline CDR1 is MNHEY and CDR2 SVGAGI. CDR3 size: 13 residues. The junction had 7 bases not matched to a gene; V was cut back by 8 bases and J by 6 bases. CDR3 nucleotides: TGTGCCAGCCCTACACAGGGGGCCTCTGAAGCTTTCTTT. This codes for CASPTQGASEAFF.

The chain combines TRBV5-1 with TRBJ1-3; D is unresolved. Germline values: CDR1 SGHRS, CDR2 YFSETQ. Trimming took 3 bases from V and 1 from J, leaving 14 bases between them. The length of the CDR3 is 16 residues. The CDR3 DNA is TGCGCCAGCAGCTATTATCGAACCCAGTCTGGAAACACCATATATTTT. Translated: CASSYYRTQSGNTIYF. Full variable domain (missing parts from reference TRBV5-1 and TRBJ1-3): KAGVTQTPRYLIKTRGQQVTLSCSPISGHRSVSWYQQTPGQGLQFLFEYFSETQRNKGNFPGRFSGRQFSNSRSEMNVSTLELGDSALYLCASSYYRTQSGNTIYFGEGSWLTVV.

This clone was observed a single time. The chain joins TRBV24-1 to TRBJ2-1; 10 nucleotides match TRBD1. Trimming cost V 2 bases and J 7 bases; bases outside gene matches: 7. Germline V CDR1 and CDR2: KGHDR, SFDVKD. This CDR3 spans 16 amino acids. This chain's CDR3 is CATSDSSGTGVNEQFF. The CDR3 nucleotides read TGTGCCACCAGTGATTCCTCCGGGACAGGGGTGAATGAGCAGTTCTTC.

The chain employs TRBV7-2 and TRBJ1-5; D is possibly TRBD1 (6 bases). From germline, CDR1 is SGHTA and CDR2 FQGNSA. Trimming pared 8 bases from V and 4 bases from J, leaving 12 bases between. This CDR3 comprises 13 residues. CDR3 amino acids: CASSTGINQPQHF. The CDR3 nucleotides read TGTGCCAGCTCCACAGGGATAAATCAGCCCCAGCATTTT.

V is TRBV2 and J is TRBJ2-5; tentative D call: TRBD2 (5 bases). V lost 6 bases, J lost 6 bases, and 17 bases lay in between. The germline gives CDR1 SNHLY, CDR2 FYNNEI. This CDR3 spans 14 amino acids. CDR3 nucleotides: TGTGCCAGCAGGGTCGTGAGGGCGGAAAAGACCCAGTACTTC. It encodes CASRVVRAEKTQYF. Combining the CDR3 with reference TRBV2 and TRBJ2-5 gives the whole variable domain EPEVTQTPSHQVTQMGQEVILRCVPISNHLYFYWYRQILGQKVEFLVSFYNNEISEKSEIFDDQFSVERPDGSNFTLKIRSTKLEDSAMYFCASRVVRAEKTQYFGPGTRLLVL.

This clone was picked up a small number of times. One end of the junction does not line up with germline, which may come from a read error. Written as DNA, the CDR3 is TGTGCCAGCAGTACCCCCGGGACTAGCTACAAGCAGTACTTC. Its protein product is CASSTPGTSYKQYF. V usage is TRBV6-5 and J usage is TRBJ2-7, with 9 bases identical to TRBD2. Germline lookup yields CDR1 MNHEY and CDR2 SVGAGI. The CDR3 has 14 amino acids.

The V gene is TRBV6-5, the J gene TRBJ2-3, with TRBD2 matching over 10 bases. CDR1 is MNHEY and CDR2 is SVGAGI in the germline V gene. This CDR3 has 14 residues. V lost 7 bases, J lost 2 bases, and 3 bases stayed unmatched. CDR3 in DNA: TGTGCCAGCACGAGCGGGGGGGCCACAGATACGCAGTATTTT. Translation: CASTSGGATDTQYF.

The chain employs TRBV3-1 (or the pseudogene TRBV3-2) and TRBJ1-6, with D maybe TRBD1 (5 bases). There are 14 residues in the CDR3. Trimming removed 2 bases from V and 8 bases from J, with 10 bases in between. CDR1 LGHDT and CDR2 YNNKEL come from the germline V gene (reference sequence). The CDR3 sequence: CASSQRGRDSPLHF. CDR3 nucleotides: TGTGCCAGCAGCCAAAGGGGTCGGGATTCACCCCTCCACTTT.

CDR3 coding DNA: TGCGCCAGCAGCCAGGGCCACGGAGGTTCCGGGACAGGGGTTGGCTACACCTTC. It encodes CASSQGHGGSGTGVGYTF. V gene TRBV4-1 combines with J gene TRBJ1-2; 10 bases match TRBD1. Trimming at V came to 3 bases and at J to 7 bases, leaving 17 bases not matched to a gene. Germline V gene lookup returns CDR1 MGHRA and CDR2 YSYEKL. The CDR3 consists of 18 residues.

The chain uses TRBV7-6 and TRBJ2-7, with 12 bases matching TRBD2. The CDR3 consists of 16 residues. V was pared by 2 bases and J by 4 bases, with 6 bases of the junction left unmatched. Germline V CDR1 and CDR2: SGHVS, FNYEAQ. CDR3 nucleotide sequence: TGTGCCAGCAGCTTATCTCTAGCGGGGGGGCTTTACGAGCAGTACTTC. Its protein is CASSLSLAGGLYEQYF.

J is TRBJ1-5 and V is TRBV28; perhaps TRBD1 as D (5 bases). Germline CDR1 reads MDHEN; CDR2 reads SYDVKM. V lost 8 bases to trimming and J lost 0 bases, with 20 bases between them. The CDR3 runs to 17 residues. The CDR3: CASSTRRGKYSNQPQHF. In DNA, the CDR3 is TGTGCCAGCTCGACCCGGCGGGGGAAGTATAGCAATCAGCCCCAGCATTTT.

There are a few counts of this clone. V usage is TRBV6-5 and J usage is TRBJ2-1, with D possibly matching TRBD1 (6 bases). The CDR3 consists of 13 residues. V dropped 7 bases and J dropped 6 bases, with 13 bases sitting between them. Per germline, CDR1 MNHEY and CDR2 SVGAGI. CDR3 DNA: TGTGCCAGCACTGGACAGCCGGTCAATGAGCAGTTCTTC. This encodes CASTGQPVNEQFF.

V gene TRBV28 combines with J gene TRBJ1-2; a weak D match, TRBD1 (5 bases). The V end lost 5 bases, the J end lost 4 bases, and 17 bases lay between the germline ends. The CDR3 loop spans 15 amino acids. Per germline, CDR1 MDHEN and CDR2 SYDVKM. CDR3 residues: CASSPGHVLGYGYTF. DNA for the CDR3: TGTGCCAGCAGTCCCGGACATGTTTTGGGCTATGGCTACACCTTC.